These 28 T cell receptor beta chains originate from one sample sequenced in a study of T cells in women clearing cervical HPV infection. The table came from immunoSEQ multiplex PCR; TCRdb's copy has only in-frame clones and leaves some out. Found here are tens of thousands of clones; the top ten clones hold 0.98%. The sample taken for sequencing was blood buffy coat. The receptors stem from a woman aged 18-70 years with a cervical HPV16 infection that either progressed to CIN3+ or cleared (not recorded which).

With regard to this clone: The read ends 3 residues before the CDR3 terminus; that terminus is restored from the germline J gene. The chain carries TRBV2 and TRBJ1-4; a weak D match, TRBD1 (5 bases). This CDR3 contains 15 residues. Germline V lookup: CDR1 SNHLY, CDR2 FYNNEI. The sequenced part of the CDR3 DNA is TGTGCCAGCAGAGGGGCCGACTCTGGGGCCAACGTA. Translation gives CASRGADSGANV. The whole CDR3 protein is CASRGADSGANVLFF. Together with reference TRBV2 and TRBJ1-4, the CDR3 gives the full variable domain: EPEVTQTPSHQVTQMGQEVILRCVPISNHLYFYWYRQILGQKVEFLVSFYNNEISEKSEIFDDQFSVERPDGSNFTLKIRSTKLEDSAMYFCASRGADSGANVLFFGSGTQLSVL.

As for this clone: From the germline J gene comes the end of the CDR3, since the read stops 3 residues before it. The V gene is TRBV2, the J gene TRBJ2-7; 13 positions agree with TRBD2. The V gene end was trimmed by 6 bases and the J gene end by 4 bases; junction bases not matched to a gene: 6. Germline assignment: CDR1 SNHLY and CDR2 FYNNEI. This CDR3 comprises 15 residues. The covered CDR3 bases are TGTGCCAGCAGGGAGGGACTAGCGGGGAGGTACGAG. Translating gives CASREGLAGRYE. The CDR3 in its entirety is CASREGLAGRYEQYF.

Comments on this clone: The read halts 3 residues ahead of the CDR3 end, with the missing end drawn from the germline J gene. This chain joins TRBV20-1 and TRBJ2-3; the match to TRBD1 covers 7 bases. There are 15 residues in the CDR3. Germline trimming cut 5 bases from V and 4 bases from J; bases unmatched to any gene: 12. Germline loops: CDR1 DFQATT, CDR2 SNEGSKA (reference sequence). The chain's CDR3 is CSAGKGTVGADTQYF. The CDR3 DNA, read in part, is TGCAGTGCTGGAAAAGGGACAGTGGGCGCAGATACG.

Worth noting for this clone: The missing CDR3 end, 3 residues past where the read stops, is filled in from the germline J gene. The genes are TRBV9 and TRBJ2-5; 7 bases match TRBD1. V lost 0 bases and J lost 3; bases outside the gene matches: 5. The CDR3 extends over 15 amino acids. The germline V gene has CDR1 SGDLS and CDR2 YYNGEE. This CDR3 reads CASSVALGQKETQYF. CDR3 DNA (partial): TGTGCCAGCAGCGTAGCGTTGGGACAGAAAGAGACC.

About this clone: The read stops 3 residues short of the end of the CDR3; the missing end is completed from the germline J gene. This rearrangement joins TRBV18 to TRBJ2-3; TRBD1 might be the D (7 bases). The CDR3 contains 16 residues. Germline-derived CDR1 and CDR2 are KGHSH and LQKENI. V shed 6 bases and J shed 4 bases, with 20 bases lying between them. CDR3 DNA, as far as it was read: TGTGCCAGCTCGTTTATGGAGGGGGCGACAGCAGATACG. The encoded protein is CASSFMEGATADT. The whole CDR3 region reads CASSFMEGATADTQYF.

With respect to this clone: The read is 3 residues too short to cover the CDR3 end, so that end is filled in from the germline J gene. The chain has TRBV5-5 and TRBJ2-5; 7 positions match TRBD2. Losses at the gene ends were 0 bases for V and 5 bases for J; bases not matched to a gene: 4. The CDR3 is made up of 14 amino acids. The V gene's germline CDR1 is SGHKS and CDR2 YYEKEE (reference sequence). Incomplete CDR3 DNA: TGTGCCAGCAGCTTGGGGGGGGGAAGCGAGACC. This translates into CASSLGGGSET. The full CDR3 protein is CASSLGGGSETQYF.

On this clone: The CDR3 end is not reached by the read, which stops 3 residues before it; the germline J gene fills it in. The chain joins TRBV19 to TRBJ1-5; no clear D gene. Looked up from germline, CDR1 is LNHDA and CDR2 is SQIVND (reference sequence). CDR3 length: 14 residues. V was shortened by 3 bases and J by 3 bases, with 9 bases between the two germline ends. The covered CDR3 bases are TGTGCCAGTAGTATCCGCAGTGACAATCAGCCC. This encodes CASSIRSDNQP. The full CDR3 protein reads CASSIRSDNQPQHF.

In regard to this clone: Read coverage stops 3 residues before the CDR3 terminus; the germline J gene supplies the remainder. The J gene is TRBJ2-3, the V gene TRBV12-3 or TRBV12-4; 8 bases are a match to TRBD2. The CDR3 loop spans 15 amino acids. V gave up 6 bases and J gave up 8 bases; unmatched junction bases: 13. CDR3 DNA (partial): TGTGCCAGCAGCGGGGGACTAGGGGGTTTTGGTACG. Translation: CASSGGLGGFGT. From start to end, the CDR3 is CASSGGLGGFGTQYF.

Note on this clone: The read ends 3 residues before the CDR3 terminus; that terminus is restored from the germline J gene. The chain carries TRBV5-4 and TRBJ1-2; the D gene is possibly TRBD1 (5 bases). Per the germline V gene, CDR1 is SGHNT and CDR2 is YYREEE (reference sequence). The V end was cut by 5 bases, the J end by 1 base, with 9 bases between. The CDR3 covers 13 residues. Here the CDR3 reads CASSPDNNYGYTF. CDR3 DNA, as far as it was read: TGTGCCAGCAGTCCGGACAATAACTATGGC. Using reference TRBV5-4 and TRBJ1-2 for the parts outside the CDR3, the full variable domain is ETGVTQSPTHLIKTRGQQVTLRCSSQSGHNTVSWYQQALGQGPQFIFQYYREEENGRGNFPPRFSGLQFPNYSSELNVNALELDDSALYLCASSPDNNYGYTFGSGTRLTVV.

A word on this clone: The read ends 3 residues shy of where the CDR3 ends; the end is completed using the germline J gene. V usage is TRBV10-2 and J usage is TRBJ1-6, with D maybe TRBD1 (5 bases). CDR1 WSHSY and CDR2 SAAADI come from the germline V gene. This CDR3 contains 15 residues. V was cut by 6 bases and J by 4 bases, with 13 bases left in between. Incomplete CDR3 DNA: TGCGCCAGCAGAGGAGTAAAGGGGTATAATTCACCC. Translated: CASRGVKGYNSP. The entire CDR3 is CASRGVKGYNSPLHF.

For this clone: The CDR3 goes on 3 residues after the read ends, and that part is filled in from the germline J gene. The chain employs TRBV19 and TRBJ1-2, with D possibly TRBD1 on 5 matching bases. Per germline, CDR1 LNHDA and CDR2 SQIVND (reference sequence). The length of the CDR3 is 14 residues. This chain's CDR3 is CASSIGTFAGRYTF. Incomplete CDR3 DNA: TGTGCCAGTAGTATAGGGACCTTTGCGGGGCGC.

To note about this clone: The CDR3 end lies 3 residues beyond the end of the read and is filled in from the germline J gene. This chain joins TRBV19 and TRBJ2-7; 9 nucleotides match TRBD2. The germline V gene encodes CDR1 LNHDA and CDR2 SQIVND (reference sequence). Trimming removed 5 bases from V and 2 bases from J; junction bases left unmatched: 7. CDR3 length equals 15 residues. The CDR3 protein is CASSVSAGGAYEQYF. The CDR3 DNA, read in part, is TGTGCCAGTAGTGTCTCAGCGGGGGGAGCCTACGAG. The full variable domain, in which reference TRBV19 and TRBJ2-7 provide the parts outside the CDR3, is DGGITQSPKYLFRKEGQNVTLSCEQNLNHDAMYWYRQDPGQGLRLIYYSQIVNDFQKGDIAEGYSVSREKKESFPLTVTSAQKNPTAFYLCASSVSAGGAYEQYFGPGTRLTVT.

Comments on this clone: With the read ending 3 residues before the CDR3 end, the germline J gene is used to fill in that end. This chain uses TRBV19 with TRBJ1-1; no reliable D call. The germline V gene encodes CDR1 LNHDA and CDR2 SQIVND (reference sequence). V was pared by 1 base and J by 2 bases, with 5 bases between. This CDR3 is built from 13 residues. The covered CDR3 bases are TGTGCCAGTAGTATAGCTATAAACACTGAA. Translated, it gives CASSIAINTE. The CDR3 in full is CASSIAINTEAFF.

The DNA read from the CDR3 is TGTGCCAGCTCACCATCCAGAGTCCTTGCAACTAATGAAAAA. Its protein product is CASSPSRVLATNEK. The full CDR3 sequence reads CASSPSRVLATNEKLFF. The chain has TRBV18 and TRBJ1-4, with D unresolved. The read ends 3 residues shy of where the CDR3 ends; the end is completed using the germline J gene. The V gene lost 2 bases and the J gene lost 0 bases, with 13 bases spanning the gap. The length of the CDR3 is 17 residues. Germline assignment: CDR1 KGHSH and CDR2 LQKENI.

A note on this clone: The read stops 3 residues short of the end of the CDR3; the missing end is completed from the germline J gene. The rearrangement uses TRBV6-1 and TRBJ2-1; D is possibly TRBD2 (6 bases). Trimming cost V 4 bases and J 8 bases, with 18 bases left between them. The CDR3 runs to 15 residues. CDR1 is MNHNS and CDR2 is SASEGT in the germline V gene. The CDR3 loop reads CASSVETSLDHEQFF. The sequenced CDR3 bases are TGTGCCAGCAGTGTGGAGACTAGTTTAGACCATGAG.

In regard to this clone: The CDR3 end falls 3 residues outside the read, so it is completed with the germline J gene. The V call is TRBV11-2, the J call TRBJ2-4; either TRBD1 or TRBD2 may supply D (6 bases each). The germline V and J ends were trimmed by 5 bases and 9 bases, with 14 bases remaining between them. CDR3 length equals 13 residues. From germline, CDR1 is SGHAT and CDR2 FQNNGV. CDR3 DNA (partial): TGTGCCAGCAGCAAATCCAGGGGAGGCATT. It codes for CASSKSRGGI. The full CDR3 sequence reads CASSKSRGGIQYF. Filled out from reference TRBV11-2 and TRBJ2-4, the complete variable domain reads EAGVAQSPRYKIIEKRQSVAFWCNPISGHATLYWYQQILGQGPKLLIQFQNNGVVDDSQLPKDRFSAERLKGVDSTLKIQPAKLEDSAVYLCASSKSRGGIQYFGAGTRLSVL.

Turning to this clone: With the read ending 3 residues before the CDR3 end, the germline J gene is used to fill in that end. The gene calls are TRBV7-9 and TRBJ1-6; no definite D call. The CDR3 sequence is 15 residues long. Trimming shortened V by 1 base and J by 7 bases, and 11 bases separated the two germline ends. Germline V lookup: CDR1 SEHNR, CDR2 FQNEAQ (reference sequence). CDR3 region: CASSLVKSPNSPLHF. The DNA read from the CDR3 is TGTGCCAGCAGCTTAGTCAAATCCCCAAATTCACCC.

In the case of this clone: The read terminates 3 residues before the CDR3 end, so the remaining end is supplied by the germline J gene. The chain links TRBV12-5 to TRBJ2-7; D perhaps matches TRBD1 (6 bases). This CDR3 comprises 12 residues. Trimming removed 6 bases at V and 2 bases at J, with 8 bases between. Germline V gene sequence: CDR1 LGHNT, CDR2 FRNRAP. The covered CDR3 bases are TGTGCTAGTGGCTGGGACACCTACGAG. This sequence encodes CASGWDTYE. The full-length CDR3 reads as CASGWDTYEQYF.

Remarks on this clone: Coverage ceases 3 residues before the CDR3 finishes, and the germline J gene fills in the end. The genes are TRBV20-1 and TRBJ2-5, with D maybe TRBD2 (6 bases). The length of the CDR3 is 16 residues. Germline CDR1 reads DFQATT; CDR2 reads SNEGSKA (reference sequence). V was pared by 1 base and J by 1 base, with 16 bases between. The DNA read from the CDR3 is TGCAGTGCTAGAGGCTCGACTAGTAGATCCCAAGAGACC. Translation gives CSARGSTSRSQET. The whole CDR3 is CSARGSTSRSQETQYF.

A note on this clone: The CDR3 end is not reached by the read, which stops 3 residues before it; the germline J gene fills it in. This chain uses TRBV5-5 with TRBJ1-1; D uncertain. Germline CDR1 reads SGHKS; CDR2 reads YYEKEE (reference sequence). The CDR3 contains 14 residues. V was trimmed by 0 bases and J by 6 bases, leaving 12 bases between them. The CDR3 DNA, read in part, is TGTGCCAGCAGCTTGGGTCGGGGTAGGGCTGAA. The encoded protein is CASSLGRGRAE. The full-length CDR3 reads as CASSLGRGRAEAFF.

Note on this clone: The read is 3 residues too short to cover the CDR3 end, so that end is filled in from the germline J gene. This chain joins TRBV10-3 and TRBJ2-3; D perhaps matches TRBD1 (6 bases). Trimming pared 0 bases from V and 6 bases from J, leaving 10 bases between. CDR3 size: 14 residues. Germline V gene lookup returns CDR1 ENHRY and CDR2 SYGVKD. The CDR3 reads CAISESTGSDTQYF. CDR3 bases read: TGTGCCATCAGTGAGTCGACAGGAAGCGATACG.

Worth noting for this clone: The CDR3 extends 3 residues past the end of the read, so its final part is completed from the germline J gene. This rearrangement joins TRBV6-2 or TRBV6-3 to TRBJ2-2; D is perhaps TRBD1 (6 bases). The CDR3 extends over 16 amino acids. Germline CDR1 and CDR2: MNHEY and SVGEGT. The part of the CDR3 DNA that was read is TGTGCCAGCAGCCAACCGGACAGAGCTCCCGACGAAAAG. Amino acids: CASSQPDRAPDEK. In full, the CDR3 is CASSQPDRAPDEKLFF.

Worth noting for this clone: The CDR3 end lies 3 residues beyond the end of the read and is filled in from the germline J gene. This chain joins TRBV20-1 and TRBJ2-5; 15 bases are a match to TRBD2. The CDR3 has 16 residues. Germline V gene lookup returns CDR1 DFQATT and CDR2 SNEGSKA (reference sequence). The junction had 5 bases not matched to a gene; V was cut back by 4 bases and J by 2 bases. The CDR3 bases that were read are TGCAGTGCTATTCCGGGACTAGCGGGGGGTCAAGAGACC. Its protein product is CSAIPGLAGGQET. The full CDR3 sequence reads CSAIPGLAGGQETQYF.

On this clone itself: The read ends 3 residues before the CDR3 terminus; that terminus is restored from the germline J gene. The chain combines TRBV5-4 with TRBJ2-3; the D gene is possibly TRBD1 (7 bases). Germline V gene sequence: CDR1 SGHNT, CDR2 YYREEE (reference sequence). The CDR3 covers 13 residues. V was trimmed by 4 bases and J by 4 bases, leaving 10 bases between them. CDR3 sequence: CASSPRGADTQYF. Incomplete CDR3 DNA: TGTGCCAGCAGCCCCAGGGGGGCAGATACG.

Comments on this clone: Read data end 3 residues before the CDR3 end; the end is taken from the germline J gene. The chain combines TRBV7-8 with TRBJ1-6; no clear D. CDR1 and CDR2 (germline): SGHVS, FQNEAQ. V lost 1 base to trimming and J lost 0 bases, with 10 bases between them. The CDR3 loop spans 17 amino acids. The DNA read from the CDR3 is TGTGCCAGCAGCTTAGTAAGGGTTAGCTCCTATAATTCACCC. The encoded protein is CASSLVRVSSYNSP. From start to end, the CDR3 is CASSLVRVSSYNSPLHF.

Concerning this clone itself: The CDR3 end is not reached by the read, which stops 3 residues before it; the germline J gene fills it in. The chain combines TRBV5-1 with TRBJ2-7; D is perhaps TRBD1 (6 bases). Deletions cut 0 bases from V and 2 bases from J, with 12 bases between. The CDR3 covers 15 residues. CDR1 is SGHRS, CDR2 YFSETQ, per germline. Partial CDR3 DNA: TGCGCCAGCAGCTTGGCTTTGGACAGCCCCTACGAG. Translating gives CASSLALDSPYE. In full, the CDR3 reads CASSLALDSPYEQYF.

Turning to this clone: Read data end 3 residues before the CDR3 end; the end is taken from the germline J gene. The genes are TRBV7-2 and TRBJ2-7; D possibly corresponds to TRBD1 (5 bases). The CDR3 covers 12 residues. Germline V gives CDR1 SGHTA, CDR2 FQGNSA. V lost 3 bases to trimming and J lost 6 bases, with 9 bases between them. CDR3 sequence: CASSLDTAEQYF. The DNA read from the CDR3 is TGTGCCAGCAGCTTGGACACCGCCGAG.

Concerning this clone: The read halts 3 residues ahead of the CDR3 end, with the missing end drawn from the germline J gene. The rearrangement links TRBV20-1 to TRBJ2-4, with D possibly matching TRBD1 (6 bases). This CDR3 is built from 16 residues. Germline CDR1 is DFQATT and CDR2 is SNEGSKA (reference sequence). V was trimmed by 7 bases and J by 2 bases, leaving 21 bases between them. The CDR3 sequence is CSVPRGFPISKNIQYF. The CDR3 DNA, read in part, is TGCAGTGTCCCGAGGGGGTTTCCCATCTCCAAAAACATT.